This T cell receptor (beta chain) stems from a study of radiotherapy plus CTLA-4 blockade in lung cancer. Study background: The study recorded objective responses in about 20% of patients and disease control in around 33%.

The data were produced by immunoSEQ multiplex PCR, yet TCRdb's version contains in-frame clones alone and is incomplete. This table holds about 54,000 clones, 79% found once. This clone was detected a few times. This CDR3 contains 13 residues. Germline assignment: CDR1 SQVTM and CDR2 ANQGSEA. Trimming took 2 bases from V and 0 from J, leaving 8 bases between them. The sample was peripheral blood, taken from a patient treated with radiotherapy plus ipilimumab. The origin of this receptor is a human donor with non-small cell lung cancer who had a partial response to radiotherapy plus ipilimumab. This chain connects TRBV29-1 to TRBJ2-7; possibly TRBD1 for D (6 bases). The CDR3 protein is CSVETGSSYEQYF. CDR3 DNA: TGCAGCGTTGAAACAGGGAGCTCCTACGAGCAGTACTTC.